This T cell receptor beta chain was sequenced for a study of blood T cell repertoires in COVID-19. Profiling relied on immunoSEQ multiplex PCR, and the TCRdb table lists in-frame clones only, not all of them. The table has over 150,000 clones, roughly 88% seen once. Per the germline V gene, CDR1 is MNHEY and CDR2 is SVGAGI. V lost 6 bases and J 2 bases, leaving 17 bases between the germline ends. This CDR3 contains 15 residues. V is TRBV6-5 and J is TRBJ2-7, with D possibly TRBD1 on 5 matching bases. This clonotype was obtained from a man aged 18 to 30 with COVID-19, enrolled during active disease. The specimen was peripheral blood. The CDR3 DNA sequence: TGTGCCAGCAGCCCCCGGACGTACAGGACCTACGAGCAGTACTTC. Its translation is CASSPRTYRTYEQYF.